This TCR beta chain is from a study of cytomegalovirus exposure and HLA in healthy donors. Study-wide findings and caveats: A few of the chains that were CMV-associated were confirmed in vitro to be specific for CMV antigens. Subsequent analysis showed first-cohort TCR clusters tending to co-occur in more than 95 validation repertoires. Across donors, most TCRs were seen rarely, yet some public ones were widespread.

The repertoire was sequenced with immunoSEQ multiplex PCR; TCRdb's copy has only in-frame clones and lacks some. The repertoire holds roughly 120,000 clones, with about nine tenths as singletons. For this clone: The target antigen is unknown.

The germline gives CDR1 SGHRS, CDR2 YFSETQ. The V gene end was trimmed by 5 bases and the J gene end by 5 bases; junction bases not matched to a gene: 10. The CDR3 consists of 15 residues. What was sequenced was PBMCs. The chain uses TRBV5-1 and TRBJ2-5, with TRBD2 matching over 9 bases. The source is a woman between 18 and 29 years old in good health and CMV-seronegative. The DNA for the CDR3 is TGCGCCAGCAGAAGGGGACTAGCAGGGGGGGAGACCCAGTACTTC. Amino acids: CASRRGLAGGETQYF.